This is a list of T cell receptor beta chains from one sample in a study of monozygotic twins with inflammatory bowel disease. TCRdb reprocessed the 5' RACE reads; each CDR3 protein has one entry and no DNA is given. Its clone listing holds about 160,000 distinct CDR3 sequences. The sample comprised blood. These receptors were collected from a human donor with ulcerative colitis or Crohn's disease, or a healthy co-twin of an affected twin (not recorded which). Each CDR3 is given with its conserved first and last residue. Fields, in order: V gene, J gene, CDR3 protein.

>TRBV14|TRBJ1-1
CASSQDGIWNTEAFF
>TRBV4-3|TRBJ2-3
CASSQGPGRTDTQYF
>TRBV4-3|TRBJ2-5
CASSQDRQGVKTQYF
>TRBV20-1|TRBJ1-1
CSARDQGTNTEAFF
>TRBV14|TRBJ2-3
CASSQDLRRTQYF
>TRBV20-1|TRBJ2-3
CSAFSTDTQYF
>TRBV5-1|TRBJ2-3
CASSFASVGTTDTQYF
>TRBV12-2|TRBJ1-5
CASRPRDTNQPQHF
>TRBV7-2|TRBJ2-1
CASSSASEGVGNEQFF
>TRBV20-1|TRBJ2-2
CSAEQGVGTGELFF
>TRBV6-2/TRBV6-3|TRBJ2-1
CASSYGRGGRNEQFF
>TRBV4-3|TRBJ1-2
CASSQGWGDGYTF
>TRBV7-3|TRBJ1-1
CASSPAPSSHEAFF
>TRBV5-4|TRBJ2-3
CASSPQGREPDTQYF
>TRBV27|TRBJ2-1
CASSLGPRGGSSNEQFF
>TRBV4-3|TRBJ2-4
CASSQGKRGLNIQYF
>TRBV7-2|TRBJ2-7
CASSSGAGFYEQYF
>TRBV7-2|TRBJ2-2
CASSRTSGGDTGELFF
>TRBV7-2|TRBJ2-1
CASSPGLAGGQYNEQFF
>TRBV5-4|TRBJ1-2
CASSPHTNYGYTF
>TRBV29-1|TRBJ2-3
CSVPGVADTQYF
>TRBV20-1|TRBJ2-7
CSARGSGRTPYEQYF
>TRBV19|TRBJ1-5
CASSGGQGDGQPQHF
>TRBV5-1|TRBJ2-5
CASSLAKQGSNQYF
>TRBV27|TRBJ1-1
CASSLGWNTEAFF
>TRBV6-2/TRBV6-3|TRBJ1-5
CASSPRGGSGGDQPQHF